A single T cell receptor (beta chain) is shown here with its context. Its specificity is unknown. Germline and junction disagree at one end, which may indicate a read error. The selected patients with pancreatic ductal adenocarcinoma had surgery but no neoadjuvant therapy. Clones were sequenced by immunoSEQ multiplex PCR, and TCRdb holds only the in-frame ones, with some missing. The sample includes 15,000 to 20,000 clones, more than 70% of them seen just once. This record comes from a study of T cells in pancreatic ductal adenocarcinoma. Points from the study as a whole: This surgical cohort overrepresents the minority presenting with early-stage disease.

The sequenced sample was PBMCs. The clonotype originates from a human donor with pancreatic ductal adenocarcinoma.

CDR3 nucleotides: TGTACCAGCAGCATTAACACCGGTCGGGTAGCTGAAGCTTTCTTT. This codes for CTSSINTGRVAEAFF. This rearrangement joins TRBV7-6 to TRBJ1-1; D is unclear. Germline V gene data show CDR1 as SGHVS and CDR2 as FNYEAQ. This CDR3 comprises 15 residues.